These 30 T cell receptor beta chains were sequenced from one sample in a study of vaccination and CD4 T cells after COVID-19. The treatment is: approximately 11-day PBMC culture with coronavirus spike peptide pools or control peptides (ViraFEST assay). The Oncomine TCR Beta short-read assay generated sequence data from the DNA of cultured CD4+ T cells. TCRdb used MiXCR to reprocess the PCR reads, holding one entry per CDR3 protein. The table shows 9,500 to 13,000 distinct CDR3 sequences, with roughly 25% occurring only once. These TCRs are of unknown antigen specificity. The starting material was CD4+ T cells from blood, cultured in vitro, obtained before SARS-CoV-2 vaccination. These receptors were taken from a human donor who received a COVID-19 vaccine.

In its sample, this clonotype was seen a few times. The chain is built from TRBV20-1 and TRBJ2-7; no clear D. This CDR3 spans 12 amino acids. In germline, CDR1 is DFQATT, CDR2 SNEGSKA (reference sequence). Between the trimmed V and J ends, which lost 2 bases and 7 bases, there was a span of 12 bases. The CDR3 is CSARQPPLEQYF. For the CDR3, the DNA is TGCAGTGCTAGACAACCGCCTTTGGAGCAGTACTTC.

This clonotype qualifies as medium-sized. J is TRBJ1-1 and V is TRBV20-1, with a possible D match to TRBD1 (5 bases). The V and J ends lost 0 bases and 4 bases respectively, with 12 bases between them. The CDR3 sequence is 14 residues long. Looked up from germline, CDR1 is DFQATT and CDR2 is SNEGSKA (reference sequence). The CDR3 DNA is TGCAGTGCTAGAGATCGAGGGGTTAGCACTGAAGCTTTCTTT. It codes for CSARDRGVSTEAFF.

The V call is TRBV5-1, the J call TRBJ1-2, with 8 bases identical to TRBD1. The CDR3 covers 15 residues. Germline-derived CDR1 and CDR2 are SGHRS and YFSETQ. V shed 2 bases, J shed 5 bases, and the junction held 8 bases outside the gene matches. The CDR3 region is CASSFRGRRLYGYTF. CDR3 nucleotides: TGCGCCAGCAGCTTCAGGGGGCGCAGGTTATATGGCTACACCTTC.

CDR3 loop: CASSEVWQSRETQYF. The CDR3 nucleotides read TGTGCCAGCAGTGAAGTATGGCAGTCAAGGGAGACCCAGTACTTC. The rearrangement uses TRBV6-1 and TRBJ2-5; D call uncertain. The length of the CDR3 is 15 residues. Germline V gives CDR1 MNHNS, CDR2 SASEGT. Trimming cost V 1 base and J 5 bases, with 14 bases left between them.

The genes are TRBV24-1 and TRBJ2-5; 8 bases agree with TRBD1. After removal of 3 bases from V and 4 bases from J, the junction contained 9 bases not matched to a gene. The CDR3 has 16 residues. Germline CDR1 KGHDR, CDR2 SFDVKD. The CDR3 is CATSDPRQGTLETQYF. As DNA, the CDR3 is TGTGCCACCAGTGATCCCCGACAGGGGACTTTAGAGACCCAGTACTTC.

The V gene is TRBV19, the J gene TRBJ2-5, with 8 nucleotides matching TRBD1. V dropped 3 bases and J dropped 3; count of bases not matched to a gene: 6. Germline CDR1 and CDR2: LNHDA and SQIVND (reference sequence). CDR3 length equals 15 residues. Here the CDR3 reads CASSMGRGLEETQYF. DNA for the CDR3: TGTGCCAGTAGTATGGGCAGGGGGCTTGAAGAGACCCAGTACTTC.

The chain employs TRBV7-9 and TRBJ1-1; D unclear. The CDR3 loop spans 13 amino acids. Germline assignment: CDR1 SEHNR and CDR2 FQNEAQ (reference sequence). Trimming removed 2 bases from V and 5 bases from J, with 9 bases in between. CDR3 DNA sequence: TGTGCCAGCAGCTTACACCCGGGAACTGAAGCTTTCTTT. The encoded protein is CASSLHPGTEAFF. Full variable domain (rest looked up from reference TRBV7-9 and TRBJ1-1): DTGVSQNPRHKITKRGQNVTFRCDPISEHNRLYWYRQTLGQGPEFLTYFQNEAQLEKSRLLSDRFSAERPKGSFSTLEIQRTEQGDSAMYLCASSLHPGTEAFFGQGTRLTVV.

The chain employs TRBV5-1 and TRBJ2-5; possible D gene TRBD2, 6 bases. CDR1 SGHRS and CDR2 YFSETQ come from the germline V gene. Deletions cut 4 bases from V and 2 bases from J, with 9 bases between. The CDR3 length is 13 residues. CDR3 DNA: TGCGCCAGCAGCAGGGACTTGCAAGAGACCCAGTACTTC. Translating it yields CASSRDLQETQYF.

In its sample, this clonotype was seen a few times. This chain joins TRBV6-1 and TRBJ2-5; a possible D gene is TRBD2 (6 bases). This CDR3 is built from 15 residues. Germline CDR1 reads MNHNS; CDR2 reads SASEGT. V was trimmed by 7 bases and J by 5 bases, leaving 20 bases between them. CDR3 loop: CASTLIWRGLETQYF. CDR3 sequence (DNA): TGTGCCAGCACCCTAATTTGGCGGGGTCTGGAGACCCAGTACTTC.

This chain links TRBV29-1 with TRBJ1-3; D ambiguous. The germline gives CDR1 SQVTM, CDR2 ANQGSEA. The CDR3 runs to 11 residues. Trimming removed 3 bases from V and 3 bases from J, with 3 bases in between. CDR3 nucleotide sequence: TGCAGCGTTGAGGGTGGAAACACCATATATTTT. This encodes CSVEGGNTIYF.

The chain couples TRBV21-1 to TRBJ2-7. TRBV21-1 is a listed pseudogene. The CDR3 is 14 amino acids. CDR3 in DNA: TGTGCCAGCAGCTCCCCGAGCAACCTTTACGAGCAGTACTTC. Translating it yields CASSSPSNLYEQYF.

The rearrangement uses TRBV5-1 and TRBJ2-5, with 8 bases aligning to TRBD1. V dropped 3 bases and J dropped 5; count of bases not matched to a gene: 12. The V gene's germline CDR1 is SGHRS and CDR2 YFSETQ. This CDR3 is 16 amino acids long. CDR3 nucleotide sequence: TGCGCCAGCAGCTCAACGACAATCAGGGGGCGGGAGACCCAGTACTTC. Encoded protein: CASSSTTIRGRETQYF.

This clonotype was counted a single time. The chain couples TRBV12-3 or TRBV12-4 to TRBJ1-3; 9 nucleotides line up with TRBD1. V gave up 6 bases and J gave up 0 bases; unmatched junction bases: 6. The CDR3 totals 16 residues. The CDR3 spells CASRDRGDSSGNTIYF. The CDR3 coding sequence is TGTGCCAGCAGGGACAGGGGCGATAGCTCTGGAAACACCATATATTTT.

This clonotype was counted only a few times. The chain joins TRBV6-5 to TRBJ2-7, with D perhaps matching TRBD2 (6 bases). Germline lookup yields CDR1 MNHEY and CDR2 SVGAGI. Trimming took off 2 bases at V and 2 bases at J, with 13 bases between the two ends. There are 15 residues in the CDR3. CDR3 nucleotide sequence: TGTGCCAGCAGTTACAGTCTAGCGCCAGCCTACGAGCAGTACTTC. Encoded protein: CASSYSLAPAYEQYF.

V gene TRBV20-1 combines with J gene TRBJ1-4, with no clear D. CDR1 is DFQATT, CDR2 SNEGSKA, per germline (reference sequence). This CDR3 comprises 14 residues. V was cut by 5 bases and J by 10 bases, with 20 bases left in between. CDR3 sequence: CSAPPSQQVAKLFF. CDR3 sequence (DNA): TGCAGTGCTCCTCCTTCTCAACAAGTGGCAAAACTGTTTTTT.

The V and J genes are TRBV19 and TRBJ1-1; D call uncertain. CDR3 length: 13 residues. The germline V gene encodes CDR1 LNHDA and CDR2 SQIVND (reference sequence). V lost 4 bases and J 0 bases, leaving 6 bases between the germline ends. CDR3 nucleotide sequence: TGTGCCAGTAGTAGGGCAGTGAACACTGAAGCTTTCTTT. Translated: CASSRAVNTEAFF.

This clonotype has more than one count but fewer than ten. This chain joins TRBV2 and TRBJ1-6; D is possibly TRBD1 (6 bases). The V gene lost 6 bases and the J gene lost 10 bases, with 19 bases spanning the gap. Germline V CDR1 and CDR2: SNHLY, FYNNEI. The CDR3 totals 15 residues. CDR3 DNA: TGTGCCAGCAGACCCTTCGACAGGCTGAACTCACCCCTCCACTTT. This translates into CASRPFDRLNSPLHF.

This clonotype was recorded a few times. The rearrangement uses TRBV25-1 and TRBJ2-2; TRBD2 agrees at 16 bases. The CDR3 is made up of 17 amino acids. Trimming at V came to 9 bases and at J to 4 bases, leaving 8 bases not matched to a gene. Germline V gene data show CDR1 as MGHDK and CDR2 as SYGVNS. This CDR3 reads CASRGLAGGPGTGELFF. The DNA of the CDR3 is TGTGCCAGTAGGGGACTAGCGGGGGGGCCGGGCACCGGGGAGCTGTTTTTT. Together with reference TRBV25-1 and TRBJ2-2, the CDR3 gives the full variable domain: EADIYQTPRYLVIGTGKKITLECSQTMGHDKMYWYQQDPGMELHLIHYSYGVNSTEKGDLSSESTVSRIRTEHFPLTLESARPSHTSQYLCASRGLAGGPGTGELFFGEGSRLTVL.

This chain links TRBV6-1 with TRBJ1-2; D is undetermined. V was shortened by 7 bases and J by 2 bases, with 23 bases between the two germline ends. Germline CDR1 reads MNHNS; CDR2 reads SASEGT. The CDR3 is 17 amino acids. CDR3 nucleotides: TGTGCCAGCATCAATGTCCTCCTTACAGTTGCCAACTATGGCTACACCTTC. This translates into CASINVLLTVANYGYTF.

The gene calls are TRBV20-1 and TRBJ2-2; 9 bases line up with TRBD2. The CDR3 loop spans 16 amino acids. CDR1 is DFQATT, CDR2 SNEGSKA, per germline (reference sequence). Germline trimming cut 0 bases from V and 7 bases from J; bases unmatched to any gene: 9. DNA of the CDR3: TGCAGTGCTAGAGATGCGGCGGGGGGGCCGGTCGGGGAGCTGTTTTTT. Its translation is CSARDAAGGPVGELFF.

The rearrangement uses TRBV30 and TRBJ1-2; weak D call: TRBD1 (6 bases). This CDR3 spans 16 amino acids. In germline, CDR1 is GTSNPN, CDR2 SVGIG (reference sequence). Trimming pared 1 base from V and 4 bases from J, leaving 19 bases between. The CDR3, as DNA: TGTGCCTGGAGTGCCCAGTCGGCAGGCAGGGGCTATGGCTACACCTTC. Its translation: CAWSAQSAGRGYGYTF. Full variable domain (missing parts from reference TRBV30 and TRBJ1-2): SQTIHQWPATLVQPVGSPLSLECTVEGTSNPNLYWYRQAAGRGLQLLFYSVGIGQISSEVPQNLSASRPQDRQFILSSKKLLLSDSGFYLCAWSAQSAGRGYGYTFGSGTRLTVV.

The V and J genes are TRBV6-1 and TRBJ2-7; 7 positions agree with TRBD1. The germline gives CDR1 MNHNS, CDR2 SASEGT. The CDR3 consists of 15 residues. Trimming cost V 6 bases and J 0 bases; bases outside gene matches: 8. CDR3 sequence (DNA): TGTGCCAGCAGCCGGCCGGGACAGAGCTCCTACGAGCAGTACTTC. Its translation is CASSRPGQSSYEQYF.

This clonotype ranks as medium-sized (0.01 to 0.1%). The V and J genes are TRBV11-3 and TRBJ2-5, with unresolved D. Trimming removed 1 base from V and 5 bases from J, with 20 bases in between. This CDR3 spans 17 amino acids. Germline loops: CDR1 SGHNT, CDR2 YENEEA. CDR3 residues: CASSLGRRPLYEETQYF. The CDR3 nucleotides are TGTGCCAGCAGCTTAGGCAGGCGGCCCCTGTATGAGGAGACCCAGTACTTC.

This clonotype was counted between two and nine times. The chain joins TRBV6-1 to TRBJ1-5; the D is unclear. Trimming took off 6 bases at V and 0 bases at J, with 12 bases between the two ends. Germline-derived CDR1 and CDR2 are MNHNS and SASEGT. The CDR3 length is 15 residues. Written as DNA, the CDR3 is TGTGCCAGCAGGACGGTTCTTTATAGCAATCAGCCCCAGCATTTT. Translating gives CASRTVLYSNQPQHF.

This chain uses TRBV2 with TRBJ1-1, with a possible D match to TRBD1 (5 bases). The CDR3 is made up of 16 amino acids. CDR1 SNHLY and CDR2 FYNNEI come from the germline V gene. The V end lost 2 bases, the J end lost 3 bases, and 16 bases lay between the germline ends. CDR3 DNA sequence: TGTGCCAGCAGTGAAAGGTCCCTTTTAGGGGACACTGAAGCTTTCTTT. Its protein product is CASSERSLLGDTEAFF.

This clonotype was observed a handful of times. The chain is built from TRBV19 and TRBJ2-2, with TRBD2 matching 9 bases. This CDR3 has 16 amino acids. CDR1 is LNHDA, CDR2 SQIVND, per germline (reference sequence). Trimming cost V 8 bases and J 5 bases; bases outside gene matches: 12. CDR3 coding DNA: TGTGCCAGTGGGGTTGGACTAGCGTCGAGGACCGGGGAGCTGTTTTTT. Encoded protein: CASGVGLASRTGELFF.

This clonotype was observed a handful of times. The CDR3 protein is CASYRTLTDGYTF. CDR3 bases: TGTGCCAGCTACCGGACTCTAACAGATGGCTACACCTTC. The V gene is TRBV28, the J gene TRBJ1-2; D is undetermined. V gave up 8 bases and J gave up 6 bases, with 16 bases separating them. Germline V gene sequence: CDR1 MDHEN, CDR2 SYDVKM. The CDR3 is made up of 13 amino acids.

This clonotype was observed a single time. The J gene is TRBJ1-5, the V gene TRBV4-1, with D possibly TRBD1 on 6 matching bases. The V gene lost 0 bases and the J gene lost 5 bases, with 14 bases spanning the gap. The CDR3 runs 16 residues. Germline CDR1 MGHRA, CDR2 YSYEKL. The CDR3 region has the DNA TGCGCCAGCAGCCAAGAACGGGGGGCTAGATATCAGCCCCAGCATTTT. This translates into CASSQERGARYQPQHF.

The chain combines TRBV6-2 or TRBV6-3 with TRBJ2-2, with 9 nucleotides matching TRBD1. The CDR3 loop spans 15 amino acids. The germline V gene has CDR1 MNHEY and CDR2 SVGEGT. Trimming removed 6 bases from V and 3 bases from J; junction bases left unmatched: 5. Written as DNA, the CDR3 is TGTGCCAGCAGAATCCGGGACAGGGACACCGGGGAGCTGTTTTTT. This sequence encodes CASRIRDRDTGELFF.

Only a few counts were recorded for this clonotype. The chain links TRBV29-1 to TRBJ2-7; D gene unclear. Germline assignment: CDR1 SQVTM and CDR2 ANQGSEA. V shed 7 bases and J shed 0 bases, with 10 bases lying between them. The CDR3 has 12 amino acids. CDR3 protein: CSAIPDSYEQYF. CDR3 DNA: TGCAGCGCCATCCCGGACTCCTACGAGCAGTACTTC.